Shown below are 2 T cell receptor beta chains from a single sample sequenced in a study of blood T cell repertoires in COVID-19. Measured with immunoSEQ multiplex PCR; TCRdb has only the in-frame clones, and not every one. The table lists roughly 180,000 clones, over 75% of them singletons. The sequencing input was PBMCs or T cells enriched from blood (not recorded which). These TCRs come from a middle-aged woman with acute COVID-19.

This rearrangement joins TRBV30 to TRBJ2-7, with D tentatively TRBD2 (7 bases). Germline-derived CDR1 and CDR2 are GTSNPN and SVGIG (reference sequence). Trimming pared 3 bases from V and 2 bases from J, leaving 14 bases between. This CDR3 has 14 amino acids. DNA for the CDR3: TGTGCCTGGAGGGGGGCTAGCGGTCCCTACGAGCAGTACTTC. Translated: CAWRGASGPYEQYF.

The genes are TRBV10-3 and TRBJ2-5, with 8 bases matching TRBD2. This CDR3 has 15 residues. Trimming at V came to 0 bases and at J to 5 bases, leaving 5 bases not matched to a gene. Per the germline V gene, CDR1 is ENHRY and CDR2 is SYGVKD. The CDR3 nucleotides read TGTGCCATCAGTGAGTCAAGGGGACTAGTGGAGACCCAGTACTTC. It codes for CAISESRGLVETQYF.